These 32 T cell receptor beta chains were sequenced from one sample in a study of T cells in Graves' hyperthyroidism and ophthalmopathy. TCR beta CDR3 regions were amplified from RNA transcripts. Initially, a first-round RT-PCR of the TCR CDR3 employed the HTBI primer set. One entry per CDR3 protein results from TCRdb running MiXCR on the multiplex PCR reads. The data show hundreds of thousands of distinct CDR3 sequences, roughly 15% seen once. Sequenced material: blood. These receptor sequences come from a woman aged 40 to 55 with Graves' ophthalmopathy.

The table lists this clonotype with a few counts. The chain links TRBV10-3 to TRBJ1-2; D is unclear. V was pared by 2 bases and J by 7 bases, with 11 bases between. The germline V gene encodes CDR1 ENHRY and CDR2 SYGVKD. The length of the CDR3 is 13 residues. The CDR3 loop is CAISERAGFGYTF. CDR3 DNA sequence: TGTGCCATCAGTGAGAGGGCGGGCTTTGGCTACACCTTC.

This clonotype was seen ten or more times. The chain has TRBV3-1 and TRBJ2-5; 10 bases align to TRBD2. The CDR3 covers 19 residues. Germline assignment: CDR1 LGHDT and CDR2 YNNKEL (reference sequence). J was trimmed by 5 bases and V by 2 bases; bases with no gene match: 17. Here the CDR3 reads CASSQPTLAGALRLETQYF. CDR3 DNA: TGTGCCAGCAGCCAACCTACTCTAGCGGGGGCTTTACGGTTGGAGACCCAGTACTTC.

The chain uses TRBV4-1 and TRBJ2-7; 8 nucleotides align to TRBD1. Germline V gene data show CDR1 as MGHRA and CDR2 as YSYEKL. J was trimmed by 3 bases and V by 4 bases; bases with no gene match: 8. The CDR3 is 15 residues long. The CDR3 DNA follows: TGCGCCAGCAGCCGCCCGGGACAGGCAGACTACGAGCAGTACTTC. Protein: CASSRPGQADYEQYF.

The chain couples TRBV9 to TRBJ2-1, with a possible D match to TRBD2 (5 bases). Germline V gives CDR1 SGDLS, CDR2 YYNGEE. V was clipped by 0 bases and J by 8 bases, with 9 bases between them. CDR3 length equals 13 residues. This CDR3 reads CASSVGGSHEQFF. DNA of the CDR3: TGTGCCAGCAGCGTAGGAGGGTCACATGAGCAGTTCTTC. The full variable domain, in which reference TRBV9 and TRBJ2-1 provide the parts outside the CDR3, is DSGVTQTPKHLITATGQRVTLRCSPRSGDLSVYWYQQSLDQGLQFLIQYYNGEERAKGNILERFSAQQFPDLHSELNLSSLELGDSALYFCASSVGGSHEQFFGPGTRLTVL.

The chain uses TRBV10-2 and TRBJ2-7, with D hard to call. V was trimmed by 0 bases and J by 5 bases, leaving 2 bases between them. Germline-derived CDR1 and CDR2 are WSHSY and SAAADI. This CDR3 is built from 11 residues. CDR3 sequence (DNA): TGCGCCAGCAGTGAGTCGAACGAGCAGTACTTC. Its protein is CASSESNEQYF.

The chain has TRBV5-1 and TRBJ1-1, with 11 bases that match TRBD1. Germline lookup yields CDR1 SGHRS and CDR2 YFSETQ. Trimming at V came to 5 bases and at J to 6 bases, leaving 6 bases not matched to a gene. The CDR3 runs to 14 residues. The CDR3 here is CASRRDRGDPEAFF. The DNA of the CDR3 is TGCGCCAGCAGACGGGACAGGGGGGACCCTGAAGCTTTCTTT.

A few counts support this clonotype. The chain employs TRBV24-1 and TRBJ2-7; D uncertain. Trimming cost V 3 bases and J 2 bases, with 10 bases left between them. Germline V gene sequence: CDR1 KGHDR, CDR2 SFDVKD. The CDR3 sequence is 14 residues long. This CDR3 is CATSDARPPYEQYF. CDR3 nucleotides: TGTGCCACCAGTGATGCAAGGCCCCCCTACGAGCAGTACTTC.

This clonotype turned up a few times. The rearrangement links TRBV7-2 to TRBJ2-5; the D is unclear. CDR1 and CDR2 (germline): SGHTA, FQGNSA. The CDR3 consists of 12 residues. Trimming took off 1 base at V and 13 bases at J, with 13 bases between the two ends. CDR3 sequence: CASSLVRSARYF. The DNA of the CDR3 is TGTGCCAGCAGCTTAGTCCGATCGGCCCGGTACTTC.

This clonotype was seen many times. The rearrangement links TRBV3-1 to TRBJ2-5, with 12 bases aligning to TRBD2. CDR1 and CDR2 from the germline V gene are LGHDT and YNNKEL (reference sequence). V was pared by 5 bases and J by 7 bases, with 5 bases of the junction left unmatched. The CDR3 is 14 residues long. CDR3 sequence reads: CASSDPGLAGTQYF. CDR3 DNA sequence: TGTGCCAGCAGCGATCCGGGACTAGCGGGGACCCAGTACTTC.

This clonotype was recorded many times. This chain connects TRBV30 to TRBJ2-7, with D possibly called TRBD1 or TRBD2 (5 bases each). This CDR3 is built from 13 residues. V was cut by 4 bases and J by 6 bases, with 16 bases left in between. CDR1 GTSNPN and CDR2 SVGIG come from the germline V gene (reference sequence). CDR3 DNA sequence: TGTGCCTGGACCTCGGGGCAATGGGTCGAGCAGTACTTC. It is translated as CAWTSGQWVEQYF.

The sample holds many counts of this clonotype. The genes are TRBV11-2 and TRBJ2-7; 9 bases map to TRBD1. The germline CDR1 and CDR2 sequences are SGHAT and FQNNGV. Trimming cost V 2 bases and J 3 bases; bases outside gene matches: 5. The CDR3 contains 15 residues. This CDR3 is CASSLTRDRDYEQYF. In nucleotides, the CDR3 is TGTGCCAGCAGCTTAACCCGGGACAGGGACTACGAGCAGTACTTC.

This clonotype was observed many times. The chain couples TRBV3-1 to TRBJ2-7; no clear D. CDR3 length: 13 residues. Germline values: CDR1 LGHDT, CDR2 YNNKEL (reference sequence). The V and J ends lost 0 bases and 2 bases respectively, with 5 bases between them. The CDR3 protein is CASSQDPAYEQYF. CDR3 nucleotide sequence: TGTGCCAGCAGCCAAGATCCCGCCTACGAGCAGTACTTC.

This clonotype came up many times. The chain uses TRBV2 and TRBJ2-3; no clear D. Germline V lookup: CDR1 SNHLY, CDR2 FYNNEI. V was trimmed by 4 bases and J by 2 bases, leaving 10 bases between them. This CDR3 is built from 14 residues. The CDR3 region is CASSVQSHTDTQYF. The CDR3 coding sequence is TGTGCCAGCAGTGTACAGTCTCACACAGATACGCAGTATTTT.

This sequence joins TRBV5-1 and TRBJ1-1; D is perhaps TRBD1 (5 bases). CDR3 length equals 16 residues. Germline assignment: CDR1 SGHRS and CDR2 YFSETQ. Trimming pared 0 bases from V and 0 bases from J, leaving 12 bases between. CDR3 bases: TGCGCCAGCAGCTTGGGGGGCAGCGACATGAACACTGAAGCTTTCTTT. Its protein product is CASSLGGSDMNTEAFF. The full variable domain, its missing parts supplied by reference TRBV5-1 and TRBJ1-1, is KAGVTQTPRYLIKTRGQQVTLSCSPISGHRSVSWYQQTPGQGLQFLFEYFSETQRNKGNFPGRFSGRQFSNSRSEMNVSTLELGDSALYLCASSLGGSDMNTEAFFGQGTRLTVV.

This clonotype was picked up a small number of times. The gene calls are TRBV5-6 and TRBJ2-1; 8 nucleotides line up with TRBD1. The CDR3 totals 13 residues. The germline V gene encodes CDR1 SGHDT and CDR2 YYEEEE. V shed 4 bases and J 12 bases; nucleotides not matched to a gene: 9. In DNA form, the CDR3 reads TGTGCCAGCAGCGTGGACAGGGCTTCGGGGCAGTTCTTC. It translates to CASSVDRASGQFF.

This clonotype was found many times. V gene TRBV27 combines with J gene TRBJ2-7; D uncertain. CDR3 length: 14 residues. Germline loops: CDR1 MNHEY, CDR2 SMNVEV (reference sequence). The V gene lost 6 bases and the J gene lost 7 bases, with 19 bases spanning the gap. In nucleotides, the CDR3 is TGTGCCAGCAGCCAGTCGTATAGCAGTCTGGAGCAGTACTTC. Translation: CASSQSYSSLEQYF.

The J gene is TRBJ2-7, the V gene TRBV20-1; 11 bases map to TRBD2. CDR1 and CDR2 (germline): DFQATT, SNEGSKA (reference sequence). The J segment lost 2 bases and the V segment lost 5 bases, leaving 8 bases of the junction unmatched. This CDR3 has 15 amino acids. CDR3 in amino acids: CSALAGGPSPYEQYF. In DNA, the CDR3 is TGCAGTGCTCTAGCGGGGGGCCCCTCCCCCTACGAGCAGTACTTC.

The chain couples TRBV12-3 or TRBV12-4 to TRBJ1-2; TRBD1 is a possible D gene (6 bases). The V end was cut by 5 bases, the J end by 6 bases, with 16 bases between. The CDR3 loop spans 14 amino acids. CDR3 DNA: TGTGCCAGCAGTCAAACAGGGAATGTGAATGGCTACACCTTC. Its translation is CASSQTGNVNGYTF.

This clonotype occurred many times. The J gene is TRBJ1-1, the V gene TRBV6-1, with TRBD1 as a possible D gene (5 bases). Germline lookup yields CDR1 MNHNS and CDR2 SASEGT. V lost 7 bases and J 2 bases, leaving 17 bases between the germline ends. The CDR3 is made up of 15 amino acids. CDR3 coding DNA: TGTGCCAGCAACCTTCTAGGGACGGATAACACTGAAGCTTTCTTT. This codes for CASNLLGTDNTEAFF.

The chain combines TRBV27 with TRBJ2-7; the D gene could be TRBD1 or TRBD2 (5 bases each). The CDR3 covers 14 residues. CDR1 and CDR2 from the germline V gene are MNHEY and SMNVEV (reference sequence). V was trimmed by 5 bases and J by 3 bases, leaving 14 bases between them. This chain's CDR3 is CASSMTGALYEQYF. CDR3 in DNA: TGTGCCAGCAGTATGACCGGGGCTCTCTACGAGCAGTACTTC.

This clonotype was seen repeatedly, ten times or more. The gene calls are TRBV6-2 or TRBV6-3 and TRBJ2-1; the D gene could be TRBD1 or TRBD2 (6 bases each). Germline loops: CDR1 MNHEY, CDR2 SVGEGT. V lost 3 bases, J lost 0 bases, and 12 bases lay in between. CDR3 length equals 16 residues. CDR3 region: CASSYRGTSSYNEQFF. Here the CDR3 DNA reads TGTGCCAGCAGTTATCGGGGGACAAGCTCCTACAATGAGCAGTTCTTC.

This clonotype was counted at least ten times. The J gene is TRBJ2-1, the V gene TRBV2, with D possibly being TRBD2 (6 bases). Germline CDR1 reads SNHLY; CDR2 reads FYNNEI. The CDR3 loop spans 13 amino acids. Trimming took 6 bases from V and 9 from J, leaving 15 bases between them. The CDR3 DNA follows: TGTGCCAGCAGCCTTATCGGGACTGCTGAGCAGTTCTTC. Amino acid sequence: CASSLIGTAEQFF.

The chain employs TRBV7-9 and TRBJ2-1; 7 bases line up with TRBD2. The CDR3 runs to 18 residues. The trim removed 1 base at V and 7 bases at J, leaving 16 bases unmatched. Germline V gene sequence: CDR1 SEHNR, CDR2 FQNEAQ (reference sequence). The CDR3 sequence: CASSLVRLREIKVNEQFF. The CDR3 bases are TGTGCCAGCAGCTTAGTCCGACTGCGGGAGATAAAAGTAAATGAGCAGTTCTTC.

To note about this clonotype: A much larger clone differs by one base, so this may be a read error. The genes are TRBV11-2 and TRBJ1-2, with TRBD1 matching over 7 bases. V shed 5 bases, J shed 6 bases, and the junction held 15 bases outside the gene matches. The germline V gene encodes CDR1 SGHAT and CDR2 FQNNGV. The CDR3 length is 16 residues. CDR3 DNA sequence: TGTGCCAGCAGCATCTCACAGGGGCTTCCCCCGGATGGCTACACCTTC. It codes for CASSISQGLPPDGYTF. The full variable domain, completed using reference TRBV11-2 and TRBJ1-2, is EAGVAQSPRYKIIEKRQSVAFWCNPISGHATLYWYQQILGQGPKLLIQFQNNGVVDDSQLPKDRFSAERLKGVDSTLKIQPAKLEDSAVYLCASSISQGLPPDGYTFGSGTRLTVV.

The CDR3 sequence: CASSLYEKLEYF. CDR3 sequence (DNA): TGTGCCAGCAGCTTGTATGAGAAGTTAGAGTATTTT. This rearrangement joins TRBV7-2 to TRBJ2-3; no clear D gene. CDR1 and CDR2 (germline): SGHTA, FQGNSA. V was trimmed by 3 bases and J by 13 bases, leaving 14 bases between them. This CDR3 region has 12 residues.

The chain couples TRBV9 to TRBJ2-2, with D possibly matching TRBD1 (6 bases). There are 16 residues in the CDR3. CDR1 and CDR2 from the germline V gene are SGDLS and YYNGEE. With 3 bases removed from V and 4 bases from J, the gap between germline ends came to 16 bases. The CDR3 bases are TGTGCCAGCAGCGAGGGGCCGGGACACCCCACCGGGGAGCTGTTTTTT. As protein: CASSEGPGHPTGELFF.

This clonotype showed up just a few times. In DNA form, the CDR3 reads TGTGCCAGTAGTGTTACAGGGGGCTCGACTGAAGCTTTCTTT. It is translated as CASSVTGGSTEAFF. V usage is TRBV19 and J usage is TRBJ1-1; 9 bases line up with TRBD1. Germline CDR1 LNHDA, CDR2 SQIVND (reference sequence). The CDR3 loop spans 14 amino acids. J was trimmed by 5 bases and V by 5 bases; bases with no gene match: 6.

This clonotype has a count of ten or more. This rearrangement joins TRBV18 to TRBJ1-2, with a tentative D call TRBD1 (6 bases). V lost 2 bases, J lost 3 bases, and 10 bases lay in between. CDR1 and CDR2 (germline): KGHSH, LQKENI. The CDR3 is 14 residues long. CDR3 coding DNA: TGTGCCAGCTCACCAGGGGGCGGACACTATGGCTACACCTTC. Protein product: CASSPGGGHYGYTF. The full variable domain, rest sourced from reference TRBV18 and TRBJ1-2, is NAGVMQNPRHLVRRRGQEARLRCSPMKGHSHVYWYRQLPEEGLKFMVYLQKENIIDESGMPKERFSAEFPKEGPSILRIQQVVRGDSAAYFCASSPGGGHYGYTFGSGTRLTVV.

This clonotype was observed at least ten times. The chain couples TRBV13 to TRBJ1-1, with no clear D. The V and J ends lost 5 bases and 8 bases respectively, with 9 bases between them. Germline V gene data show CDR1 as PRHDT and CDR2 as FYEKMQ (reference sequence). The CDR3 contains 11 residues. The CDR3 spells CASSTSREAFF. The CDR3 DNA follows: TGTGCCAGCAGCACAAGCCGGGAAGCTTTCTTT.

This clonotype has ten or more counts. The rearrangement joins TRBV20-1 to TRBJ2-7; 7 bases match TRBD2. The germline V gene encodes CDR1 DFQATT and CDR2 SNEGSKA (reference sequence). The junction had 13 bases not matched to a gene; V was cut back by 8 bases and J by 6 bases. The CDR3 spans 13 residues. CDR3 region: CSSLPGLGSEQYF. As DNA, the CDR3 is TGCAGTTCACTTCCAGGACTAGGGTCCGAGCAGTACTTC.

A few counts support this clonotype. The chain is built from TRBV10-3 and TRBJ2-3; D ambiguous. Germline CDR1 is ENHRY and CDR2 is SYGVKD. This CDR3 is 13 amino acids long. The V end lost 10 bases, the J end lost 1 base, and 12 bases lay between the germline ends. CDR3 amino acids: CATAFRGTDTQYF. CDR3 coding DNA: TGTGCCACAGCCTTTCGGGGCACAGATACGCAGTATTTT.

This chain links TRBV9 with TRBJ2-5; weak D call: TRBD2 (7 bases). Per the germline V gene, CDR1 is SGDLS and CDR2 is YYNGEE. The CDR3 length is 15 residues. V gave up 4 bases and J gave up 5 bases, with 18 bases separating them. CDR3 residues: CASSTSWGGAETQYF. The CDR3 DNA reads TGTGCCAGCAGCACCAGCTGGGGGGGGGCGGAGACCCAGTACTTC.